The 13 T cell receptor beta chains below were found in one sample sequenced in a study of blood T cell repertoires in COVID-19. Using immunoSEQ multiplex PCR, the repertoire was profiled, and TCRdb retains in-frame clones only, with some absent. This table holds 200,000 to 250,000 clones, 85% to 90% found once. The sample was PBMCs or T cells enriched from blood (not recorded which). Source of these receptors: a woman aged 50 to 65 in a cohort exposed to, infected with or recovered from COVID-19 (not recorded which).

The chain links TRBV5-4 to TRBJ1-1; 8 nucleotides align to TRBD1. Trimming removed 0 bases from V and 1 base from J; junction bases left unmatched: 2. The germline V gene has CDR1 SGHNT and CDR2 YYREEE (reference sequence). This CDR3 comprises 15 residues. CDR3 bases: TGTGCCAGCAGCTTGGCAGGGGGCGGGAACACTGAAGCTTTCTTT. It encodes CASSLAGGGNTEAFF.

The genes are TRBV5-6 and TRBJ1-2; D might be TRBD1 (5 bases). Germline CDR1 reads SGHDT; CDR2 reads YYEEEE. The CDR3 runs 12 residues. Between the trimmed V and J ends, which lost 6 bases and 5 bases, there was a span of 11 bases. The CDR3: CASTTALYGYTF. As DNA, the CDR3 is TGTGCCAGCACGACAGCGCTGTATGGCTACACCTTC.

The gene calls are TRBV7-9 and TRBJ2-5; 8 nucleotides agree with TRBD2. The V and J ends lost 7 bases and 6 bases, in that order; junction bases with no gene match: 13. The germline CDR1 and CDR2 sequences are SEHNR and FQNEAQ (reference sequence). CDR3 length equals 15 residues. The CDR3 coding sequence is TGTGCCAGCACCCAAAGCGGGAGCGGGGCAAAGACCCAGTACTTC. This gives the protein CASTQSGSGAKTQYF.

This chain uses TRBV4-2 with TRBJ2-5, with D uncertain. V shed 4 bases and J shed 2 bases, with 20 bases lying between them. The CDR3 length is 17 residues. The germline CDR1 and CDR2 sequences are LGHNA and YNFKEQ. The CDR3 DNA reads TGTGCCAGCAGCCCCACCTACCCCGTGCGAGCACAAGAGACCCAGTACTTC. Residues: CASSPTYPVRAQETQYF.

The chain employs TRBV7-2 and TRBJ1-1; D is undetermined. The CDR3 loop spans 14 amino acids. V lost 1 base, J lost 1 base, and 7 bases lay in between. The germline V gene has CDR1 SGHTA and CDR2 FQGNSA. CDR3 DNA sequence: TGTGCCAGCAGCTTAGGTAACAAGAACACTGAAGCTTTCTTT. Encoded protein: CASSLGNKNTEAFF.

The CDR3: CASSFPGGSLAQYF. The CDR3 DNA reads as TGTGCCAGCAGCTTTCCAGGGGGTAGCTTGGCCCAGTACTTC. V usage is TRBV11-2 and J usage is TRBJ2-5; 7 nucleotides align to TRBD1. V shed 3 bases, J shed 9 bases, and the junction held 10 bases outside the gene matches. CDR3 length: 14 amino acids. Germline-derived CDR1 and CDR2 are SGHAT and FQNNGV.

J is TRBJ2-5 and V is TRBV7-2; 12 bases line up with TRBD1. The CDR3 contains 15 residues. Germline trimming cut 4 bases from V and 3 bases from J; bases unmatched to any gene: 3. Germline lookup yields CDR1 SGHTA and CDR2 FQGNSA. CDR3 nucleotide sequence: TGTGCCAGCAGCTGGGACAGGGGGCGCGAAGAGACCCAGTACTTC. Translation: CASSWDRGREETQYF.

A single count supports this clone. The CDR3 DNA reads TGTGCCAGCTCACCATATCTAGGCAGAACCTACGAGCAGTACTTC. This codes for CASSPYLGRTYEQYF. V gene TRBV18 combines with J gene TRBJ2-7, with D uncertain. The V gene lost 2 bases and the J gene lost 2 bases, with 13 bases spanning the gap. Looked up from germline, CDR1 is KGHSH and CDR2 is LQKENI. This CDR3 region has 15 residues.

The rearrangement links TRBV4-1 to TRBJ1-2, with D perhaps matching TRBD1 (5 bases). The ends were cut back, 6 bases at V and 2 bases at J, with 25 bases in the middle. The CDR3 extends over 18 amino acids. Per germline, CDR1 MGHRA and CDR2 YSYEKL. The CDR3 sequence is CASRLNFLVRGTNYGYTF. The CDR3 DNA follows: TGCGCCAGCAGGCTAAATTTCCTAGTCCGGGGGACGAACTATGGCTACACCTTC.

CDR3 in DNA: TGTGCTAGTGGTTTGCCCTCCGTAACTGAAGCTTTCTTT. As protein: CASGLPSVTEAFF. This sequence joins TRBV12-5 and TRBJ1-1; D unresolved. CDR1 LGHNT and CDR2 FRNRAP come from the germline V gene. The CDR3 contains 13 residues. Trimming stripped 2 bases from V and 5 bases from J, with 9 bases between.

The chain joins TRBV6-5 to TRBJ2-1; D unclear. CDR1 MNHEY and CDR2 SVGAGI come from the germline V gene. The germline V and J ends were trimmed by 0 bases and 5 bases, with 14 bases remaining between them. The CDR3 extends over 16 amino acids. The CDR3 nucleotides are TGTGCCAGCAGTTACTCGAGAAATCCCCCTCACAATGAGCAGTTCTTC. Its translation is CASSYSRNPPHNEQFF.

This chain links TRBV2 with TRBJ1-1; 10 bases fit TRBD1. Germline-derived CDR1 and CDR2 are SNHLY and FYNNEI. The CDR3 is made up of 16 amino acids. The ends lost 6 bases at V and 4 bases at J; junction bases unmatched: 11. The DNA for the CDR3 is TGTGCCAGCAGGGCGACAGGGGGCTGGGAGCTCACTGAAGCTTTCTTT. Its protein product is CASRATGGWELTEAFF.

The chain recombines TRBV18 with TRBJ1-5; D is unclear. The germline gives CDR1 KGHSH, CDR2 LQKENI. The CDR3 runs 15 residues. V lost 4 bases and J 2 bases, leaving 12 bases between the germline ends. The CDR3 protein is CASSLAPAGNQPQHF. The CDR3 bases are TGTGCCAGCTCACTAGCCCCCGCGGGCAATCAGCCCCAGCATTTT.